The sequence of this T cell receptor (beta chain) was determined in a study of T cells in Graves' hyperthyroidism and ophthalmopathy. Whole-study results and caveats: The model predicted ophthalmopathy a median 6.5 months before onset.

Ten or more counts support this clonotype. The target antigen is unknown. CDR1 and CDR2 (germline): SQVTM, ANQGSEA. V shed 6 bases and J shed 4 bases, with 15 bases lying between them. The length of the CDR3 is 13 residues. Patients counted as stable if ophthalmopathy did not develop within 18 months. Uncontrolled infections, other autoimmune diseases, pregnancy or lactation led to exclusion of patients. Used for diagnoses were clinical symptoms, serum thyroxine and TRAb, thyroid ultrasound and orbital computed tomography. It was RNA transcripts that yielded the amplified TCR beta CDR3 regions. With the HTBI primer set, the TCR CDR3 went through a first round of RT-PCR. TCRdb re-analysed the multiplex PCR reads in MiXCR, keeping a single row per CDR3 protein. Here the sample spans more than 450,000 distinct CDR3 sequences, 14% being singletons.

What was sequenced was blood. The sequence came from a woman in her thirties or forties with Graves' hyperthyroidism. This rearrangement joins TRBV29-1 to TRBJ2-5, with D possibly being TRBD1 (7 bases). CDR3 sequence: CSVVDRRGETQYF. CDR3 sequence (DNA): TGCAGCGTCGTGGACAGGCGGGGAGAGACCCAGTACTTC.